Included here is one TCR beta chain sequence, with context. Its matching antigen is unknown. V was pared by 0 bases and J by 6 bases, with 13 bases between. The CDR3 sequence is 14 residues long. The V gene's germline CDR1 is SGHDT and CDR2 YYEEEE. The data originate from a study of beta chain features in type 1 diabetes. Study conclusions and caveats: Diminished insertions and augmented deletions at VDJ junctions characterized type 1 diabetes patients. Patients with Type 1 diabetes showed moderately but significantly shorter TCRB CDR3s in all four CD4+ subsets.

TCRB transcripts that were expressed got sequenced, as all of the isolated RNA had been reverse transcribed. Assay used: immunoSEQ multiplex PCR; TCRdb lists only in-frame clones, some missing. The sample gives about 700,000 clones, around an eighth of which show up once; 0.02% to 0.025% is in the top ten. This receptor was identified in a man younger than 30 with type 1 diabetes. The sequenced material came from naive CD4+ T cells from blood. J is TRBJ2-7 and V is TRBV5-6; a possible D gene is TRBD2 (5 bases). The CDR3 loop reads CASSLVRGFGEQYF. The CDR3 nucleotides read TGTGCCAGCAGCTTGGTTCGGGGTTTTGGCGAGCAGTACTTC.